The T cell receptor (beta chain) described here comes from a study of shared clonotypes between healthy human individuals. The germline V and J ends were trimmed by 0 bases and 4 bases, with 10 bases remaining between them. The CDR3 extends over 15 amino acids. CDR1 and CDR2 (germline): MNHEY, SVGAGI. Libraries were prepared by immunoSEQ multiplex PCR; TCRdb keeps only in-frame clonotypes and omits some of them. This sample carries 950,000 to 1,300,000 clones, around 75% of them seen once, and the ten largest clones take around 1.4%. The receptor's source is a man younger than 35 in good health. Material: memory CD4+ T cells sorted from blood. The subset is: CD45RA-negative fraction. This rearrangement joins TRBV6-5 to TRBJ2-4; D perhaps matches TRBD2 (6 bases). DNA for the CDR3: TGTGCCAGCAGTTACTCGACCGGGGGTAAAAACATTCAGTACTTC. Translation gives CASSYSTGGKNIQYF.